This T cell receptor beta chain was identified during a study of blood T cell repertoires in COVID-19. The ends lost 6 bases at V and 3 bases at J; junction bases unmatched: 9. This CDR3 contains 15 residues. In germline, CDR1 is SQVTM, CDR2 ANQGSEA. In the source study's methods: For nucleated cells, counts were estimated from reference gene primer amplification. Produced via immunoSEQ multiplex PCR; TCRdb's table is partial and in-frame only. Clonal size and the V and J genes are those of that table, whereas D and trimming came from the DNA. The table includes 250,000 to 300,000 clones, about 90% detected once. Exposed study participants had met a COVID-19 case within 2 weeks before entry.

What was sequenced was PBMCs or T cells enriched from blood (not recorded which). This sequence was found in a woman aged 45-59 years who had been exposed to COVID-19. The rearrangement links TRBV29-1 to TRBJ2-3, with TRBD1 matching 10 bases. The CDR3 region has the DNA TGCAGCGTCGCCTTTGGACAGGGGGGGACAGATACGCAGTATTTT. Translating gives CSVAFGQGGTDTQYF.